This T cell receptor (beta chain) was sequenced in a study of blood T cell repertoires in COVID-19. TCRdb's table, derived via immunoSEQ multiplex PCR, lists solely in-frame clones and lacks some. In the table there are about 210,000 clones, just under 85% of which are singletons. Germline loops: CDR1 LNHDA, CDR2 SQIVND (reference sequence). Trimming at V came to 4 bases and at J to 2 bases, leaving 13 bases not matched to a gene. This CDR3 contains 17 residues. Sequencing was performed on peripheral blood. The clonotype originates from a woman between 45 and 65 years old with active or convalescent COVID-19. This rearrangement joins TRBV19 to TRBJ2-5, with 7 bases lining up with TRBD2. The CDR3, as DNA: TGTGCCAGTAGTAGCCCCCCAGGGAGGGCAAGGCAAGAGACCCAGTACTTC. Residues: CASSSPPGRARQETQYF.